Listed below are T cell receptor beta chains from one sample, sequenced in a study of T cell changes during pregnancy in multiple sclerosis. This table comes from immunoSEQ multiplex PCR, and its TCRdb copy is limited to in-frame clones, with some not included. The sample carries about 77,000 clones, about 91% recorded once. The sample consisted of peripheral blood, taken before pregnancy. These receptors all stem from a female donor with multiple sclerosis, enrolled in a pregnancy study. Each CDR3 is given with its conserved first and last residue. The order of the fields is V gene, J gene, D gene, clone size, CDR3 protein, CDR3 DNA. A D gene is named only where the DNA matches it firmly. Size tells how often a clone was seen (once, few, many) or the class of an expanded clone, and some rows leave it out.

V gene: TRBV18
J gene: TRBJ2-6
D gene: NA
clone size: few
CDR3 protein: CASSPIRSGANVLTF
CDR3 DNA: TGTGCCAGCTCACCAATCCGCTCTGGGGCCAACGTCCTGACTTTC

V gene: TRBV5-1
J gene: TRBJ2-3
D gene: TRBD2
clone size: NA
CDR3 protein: CASSLARLAGALTDTQYF
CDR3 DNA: TGCGCCAGCAGCTTGGCCCGGCTAGCGGGGGCCCTCACAGATACGCAGTATTTT

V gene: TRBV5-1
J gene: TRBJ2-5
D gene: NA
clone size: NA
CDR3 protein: CASGGAVVETQYF
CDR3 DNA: TGCGCCAGCGGGGGGGCTGTAGTAGAGACCCAGTACTTC

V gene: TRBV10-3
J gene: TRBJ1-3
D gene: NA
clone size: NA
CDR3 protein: CAISESTRGNTIYF
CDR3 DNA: TGTGCCATCAGTGAGTCGACTCGGGGAAACACCATATATTTT

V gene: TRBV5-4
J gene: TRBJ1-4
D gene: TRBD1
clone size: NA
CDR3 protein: CASSLAGTGGNEKLFF
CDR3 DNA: TGTGCCAGCAGCTTGGCCGGGACAGGGGGTAATGAAAAACTGTTTTTT

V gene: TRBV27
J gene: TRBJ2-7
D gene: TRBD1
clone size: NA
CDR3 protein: CASSLGPGRGLYEQYF
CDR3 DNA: TGTGCCAGCAGTTTAGGCCCGGGCAGGGGGCTTTACGAGCAGTACTTC

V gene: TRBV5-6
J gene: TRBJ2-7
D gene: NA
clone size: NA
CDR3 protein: CASSLVGHEQYF
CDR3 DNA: TGTGCCAGCAGCTTGGTGGGGCACGAGCAGTACTTC

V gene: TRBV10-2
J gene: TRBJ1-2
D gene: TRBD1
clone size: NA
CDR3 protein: CASSVGQDYGYTF
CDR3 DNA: TGCGCCAGCAGTGTGGGACAGGACTATGGCTACACCTTC

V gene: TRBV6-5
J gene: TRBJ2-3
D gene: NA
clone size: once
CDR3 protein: CASSQHNTDTQYF
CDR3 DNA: TGTGCCAGCAGTCAACACAACACAGATACGCAGTATTTT

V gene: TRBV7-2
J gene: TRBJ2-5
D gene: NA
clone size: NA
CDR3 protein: CASSFGIDETQYF
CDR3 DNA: TGTGCCAGCAGCTTCGGGATCGACGAGACCCAGTACTTC

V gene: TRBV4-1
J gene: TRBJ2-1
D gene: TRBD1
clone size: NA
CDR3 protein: CASSPSGQGAGNEQFF
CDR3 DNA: TGCGCCAGCAGCCCCTCAGGACAGGGGGCAGGGAATGAGCAGTTCTTC

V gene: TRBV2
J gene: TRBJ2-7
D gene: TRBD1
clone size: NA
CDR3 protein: CAGRQGTHSYEQYF
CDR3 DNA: TGTGCCGGAAGACAGGGGACCCACTCCTACGAGCAGTACTTC

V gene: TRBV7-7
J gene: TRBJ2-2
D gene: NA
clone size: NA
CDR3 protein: CASSLEGTNTGELFF
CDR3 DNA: TGTGCTAGCAGCTTAGAAGGGACAAACACCGGGGAGCTGTTTTTT

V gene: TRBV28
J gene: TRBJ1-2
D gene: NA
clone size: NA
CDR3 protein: CASSFLQEAGGYTF
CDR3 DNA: TGTGCCAGCAGCTTTTTACAGGAAGCGGGGGGCTACACCTTC

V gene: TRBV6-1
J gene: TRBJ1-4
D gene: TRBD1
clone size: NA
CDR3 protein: CASSQGGTNEKLFF
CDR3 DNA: TGTGCCAGCAGTCAGGGGGGCACTAATGAAAAACTGTTTTTT

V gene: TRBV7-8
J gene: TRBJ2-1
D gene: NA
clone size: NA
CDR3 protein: CASSLYGGGYGNEQFF
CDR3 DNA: TGTGCCAGCAGCTTATACGGTGGGGGGTACGGCAATGAGCAGTTCTTC

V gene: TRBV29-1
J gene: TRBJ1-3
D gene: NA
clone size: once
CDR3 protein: CSARTDLSGNTIYF
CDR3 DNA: TGCAGCGCCCGGACAGATCTCTCTGGAAACACCATATATTTT

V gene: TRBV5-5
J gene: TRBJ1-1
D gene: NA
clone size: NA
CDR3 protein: CASNIPGVTEAFF
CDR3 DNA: TGTGCCAGCAATATACCCGGGGTCACTGAAGCTTTCTTT

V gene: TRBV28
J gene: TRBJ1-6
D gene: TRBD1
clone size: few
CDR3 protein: CASRDRGGNSPLHF
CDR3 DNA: TGTGCCAGCAGAGACAGGGGCGGTAATTCACCCCTCCACTTT

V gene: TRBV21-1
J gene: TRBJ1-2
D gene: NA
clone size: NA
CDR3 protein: CASIPSDRFCGYTF
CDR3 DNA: TGTGCCAGCATACCTTCGGACAGGTTCTGTGGCTACACCTTC

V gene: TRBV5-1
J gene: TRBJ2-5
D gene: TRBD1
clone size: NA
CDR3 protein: CASSLGQAQETQYF
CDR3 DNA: TGCGCCAGCAGCCTCGGACAGGCACAAGAGACCCAGTACTTC

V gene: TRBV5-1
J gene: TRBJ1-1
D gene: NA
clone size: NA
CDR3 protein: CASSLGRGPGTEAFF
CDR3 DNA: TGCGCCAGCAGCCTGGGGCGGGGGCCCGGAACTGAAGCTTTCTTT

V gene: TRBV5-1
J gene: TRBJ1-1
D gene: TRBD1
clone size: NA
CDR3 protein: CASSSGQGNTEAFF
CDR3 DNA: TGCGCCAGCAGCTCCGGACAGGGGAACACTGAAGCTTTCTTT

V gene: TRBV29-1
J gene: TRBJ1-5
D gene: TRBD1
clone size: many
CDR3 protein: CSVVSGQENQPQHF
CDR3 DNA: TGCAGCGTTGTTTCGGGACAGGAAAATCAGCCCCAGCATTTT

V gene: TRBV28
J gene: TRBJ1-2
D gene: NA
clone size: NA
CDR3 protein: CASTRPRGVDPYGYTF
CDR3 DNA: TGTGCCAGCACCCGACCACGGGGAGTGGATCCCTATGGCTACACCTTC

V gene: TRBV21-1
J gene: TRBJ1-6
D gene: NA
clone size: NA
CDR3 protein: CASSKPPPTGSYNSPLHF
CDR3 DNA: TGTGCCAGCAGCAAACCGCCCCCGACAGGGTCCTATAATTCACCCCTCCACTTT

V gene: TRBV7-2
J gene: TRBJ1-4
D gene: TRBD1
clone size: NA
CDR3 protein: CASSLYGTGGEKLFF
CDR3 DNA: TGTGCCAGCAGCTTATACGGGACAGGGGGTGAAAAACTGTTTTTT

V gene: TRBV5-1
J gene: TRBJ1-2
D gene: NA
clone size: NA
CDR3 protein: CASSLGPSPNYGYTF
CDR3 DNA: TGCGCCAGCAGCTTGGGGCCGTCCCCTAACTATGGCTACACCTTC

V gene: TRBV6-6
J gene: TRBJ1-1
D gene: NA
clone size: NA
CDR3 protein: CASNDRTGTEAFF
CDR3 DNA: TGTGCCAGCAACGACAGGACTGGTACTGAAGCTTTCTTT

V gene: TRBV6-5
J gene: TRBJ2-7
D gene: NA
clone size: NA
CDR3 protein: CASSTGGGGSYEQYF
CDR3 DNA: TGTGCCAGCAGTACTGGGGGCGGGGGTTCCTACGAGCAGTACTTC

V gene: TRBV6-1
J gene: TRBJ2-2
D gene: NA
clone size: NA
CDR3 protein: CASSEWAGATGELFF
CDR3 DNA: TGTGCCAGCAGTGAATGGGCGGGCGCCACCGGGGAGCTGTTTTTT

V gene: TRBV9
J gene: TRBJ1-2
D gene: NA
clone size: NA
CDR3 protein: CASRGGRAGRHGYTF
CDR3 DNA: TGTGCCAGCCGGGGGGGACGTGCCGGGCGACATGGCTACACCTTC